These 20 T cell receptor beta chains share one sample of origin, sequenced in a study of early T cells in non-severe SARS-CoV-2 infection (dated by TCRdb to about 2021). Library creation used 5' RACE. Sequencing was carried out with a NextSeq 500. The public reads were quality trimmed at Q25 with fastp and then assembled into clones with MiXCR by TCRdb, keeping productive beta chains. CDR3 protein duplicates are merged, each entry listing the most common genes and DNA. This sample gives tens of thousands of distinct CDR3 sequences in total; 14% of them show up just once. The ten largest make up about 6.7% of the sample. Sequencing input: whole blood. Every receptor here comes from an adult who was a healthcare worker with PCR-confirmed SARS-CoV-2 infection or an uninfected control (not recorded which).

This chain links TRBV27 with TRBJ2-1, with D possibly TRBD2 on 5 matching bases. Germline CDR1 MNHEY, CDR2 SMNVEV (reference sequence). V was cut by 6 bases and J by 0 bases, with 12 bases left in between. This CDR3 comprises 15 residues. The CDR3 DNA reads TGTGCCAGCAGCGGAGCGGTTAGCTCCTACAATGAGCAGTTCTTC. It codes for CASSGAVSSYNEQFF.

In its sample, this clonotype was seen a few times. In DNA, the CDR3 is TGTGCCAGCAGTGCCCCGGGACAGGGGTTTCAACGCTACACCTTC. It translates to CASSAPGQGFQRYTF. The V and J genes are TRBV28 and TRBJ1-2, with 10 bases lining up with TRBD1. CDR3 length equals 15 residues. Germline V lookup: CDR1 MDHEN, CDR2 SYDVKM. Trimming removed 5 bases from V and 9 bases from J; junction bases left unmatched: 12.

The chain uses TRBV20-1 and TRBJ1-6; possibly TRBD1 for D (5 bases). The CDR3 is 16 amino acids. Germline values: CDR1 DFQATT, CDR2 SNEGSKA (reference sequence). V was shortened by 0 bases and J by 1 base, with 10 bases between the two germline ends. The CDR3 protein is CSARDGRGSYNSPLHF. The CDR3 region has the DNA TGCAGTGCTAGAGATGGGAGGGGATCCTATAATTCACCCCTCCACTTT.

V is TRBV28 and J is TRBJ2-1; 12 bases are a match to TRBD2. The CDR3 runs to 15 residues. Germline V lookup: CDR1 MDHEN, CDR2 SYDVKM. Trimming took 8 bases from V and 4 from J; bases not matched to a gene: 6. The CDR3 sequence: CASGEGLAGYNEQFF. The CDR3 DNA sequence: TGTGCCAGCGGAGAAGGACTAGCGGGATACAATGAGCAGTTCTTC.

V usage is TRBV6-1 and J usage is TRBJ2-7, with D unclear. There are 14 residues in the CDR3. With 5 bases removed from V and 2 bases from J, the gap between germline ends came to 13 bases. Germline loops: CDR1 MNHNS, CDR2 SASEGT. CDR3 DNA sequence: TGTGCCAGCAGTCCAATCGGTCGACCCTACGAGCAGTACTTC. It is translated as CASSPIGRPYEQYF.

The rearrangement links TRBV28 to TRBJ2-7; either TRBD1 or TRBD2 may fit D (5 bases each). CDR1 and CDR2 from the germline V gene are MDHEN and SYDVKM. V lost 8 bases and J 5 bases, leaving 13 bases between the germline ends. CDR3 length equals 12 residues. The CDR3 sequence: CASEGFEDEQYF. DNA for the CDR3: TGTGCCAGCGAGGGGTTTGAGGACGAGCAGTACTTC. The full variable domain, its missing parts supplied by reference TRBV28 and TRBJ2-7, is DVKVTQSSRYLVKRTGEKVFLECVQDMDHENMFWYRQDPGLGLRLIYFSYDVKMKEKGDIPEGYSVSREKKERFSLILESASTNQTSMYLCASEGFEDEQYFGPGTRLTVT.

In DNA, the CDR3 is TGTGCCAGCAGTCTAAGGACTAGCGGGAGGATTTTGAATGAGCAGTTCTTC. Protein product: CASSLRTSGRILNEQFF. The rearrangement uses TRBV12-3 or TRBV12-4 and TRBJ2-1, with 14 bases matching TRBD2. Losses at the gene ends were 5 bases for V and 7 bases for J; bases not matched to a gene: 10. This CDR3 contains 17 residues.

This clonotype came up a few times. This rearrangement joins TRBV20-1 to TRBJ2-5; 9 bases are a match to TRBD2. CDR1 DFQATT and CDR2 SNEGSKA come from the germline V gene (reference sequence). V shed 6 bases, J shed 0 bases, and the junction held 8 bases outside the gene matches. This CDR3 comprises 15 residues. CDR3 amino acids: CSARASGRYQETQYF. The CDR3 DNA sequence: TGCAGTGCCCGGGCGAGCGGGAGGTACCAAGAGACCCAGTACTTC.

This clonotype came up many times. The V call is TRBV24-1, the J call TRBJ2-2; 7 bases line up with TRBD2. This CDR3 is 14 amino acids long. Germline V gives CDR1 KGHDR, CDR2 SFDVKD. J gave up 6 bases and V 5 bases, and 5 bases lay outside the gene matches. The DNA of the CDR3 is TGTGCCACCAGTGGCGGGGGTGGCGCCGGGGAGCTGTTTTTT. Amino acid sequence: CATSGGGGAGELFF.

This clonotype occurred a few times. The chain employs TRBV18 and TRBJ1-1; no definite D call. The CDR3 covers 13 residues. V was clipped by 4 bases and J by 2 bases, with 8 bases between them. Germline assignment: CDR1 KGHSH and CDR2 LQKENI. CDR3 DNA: TGTGCCAGCTCACGTACAGACAACACTGAAGCTTTCTTT. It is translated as CASSRTDNTEAFF.

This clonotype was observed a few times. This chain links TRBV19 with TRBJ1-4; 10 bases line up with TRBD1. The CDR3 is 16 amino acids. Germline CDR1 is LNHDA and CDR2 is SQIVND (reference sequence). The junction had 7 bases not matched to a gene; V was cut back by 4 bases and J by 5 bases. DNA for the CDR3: TGTGCCAGTAGTACCGTGCCGGGACAGGGGAATGAAAAACTGTTTTTT. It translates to CASSTVPGQGNEKLFF.

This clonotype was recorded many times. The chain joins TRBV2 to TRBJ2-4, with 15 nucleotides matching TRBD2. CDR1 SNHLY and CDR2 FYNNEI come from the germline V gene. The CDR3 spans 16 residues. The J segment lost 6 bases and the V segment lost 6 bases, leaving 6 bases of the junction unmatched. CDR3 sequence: CASRAGLAGGVNIQYF. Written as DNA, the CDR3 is TGTGCCAGCAGAGCGGGACTAGCGGGAGGAGTAAACATTCAGTACTTC.

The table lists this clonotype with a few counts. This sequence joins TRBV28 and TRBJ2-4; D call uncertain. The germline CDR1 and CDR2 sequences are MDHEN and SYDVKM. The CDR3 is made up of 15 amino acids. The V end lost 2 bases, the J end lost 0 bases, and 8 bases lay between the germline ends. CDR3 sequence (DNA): TGTGCCAGCAGTTTAACCAGGCCAGCCAAAAACATTCAGTACTTC. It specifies CASSLTRPAKNIQYF.

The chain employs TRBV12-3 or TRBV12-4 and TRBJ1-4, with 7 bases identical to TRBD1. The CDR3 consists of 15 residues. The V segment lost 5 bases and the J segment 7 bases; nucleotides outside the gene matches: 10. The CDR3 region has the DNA TGTGCCAGCAGTGGGTACAGGGGAGTAGCTGAAAAACTGTTTTTT. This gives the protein CASSGYRGVAEKLFF.

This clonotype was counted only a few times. CDR3 in DNA: TGCAGCGTTGAAGATGTCGGGGAGCTGTTTTTT. Translated, it gives CSVEDVGELFF. The rearrangement joins TRBV29-1 to TRBJ2-2; D not certain. With 0 bases removed from V and 7 bases from J, the gap between germline ends came to 3 bases. Germline V gene lookup returns CDR1 SQVTM and CDR2 ANQGSEA. The CDR3 has 11 residues.

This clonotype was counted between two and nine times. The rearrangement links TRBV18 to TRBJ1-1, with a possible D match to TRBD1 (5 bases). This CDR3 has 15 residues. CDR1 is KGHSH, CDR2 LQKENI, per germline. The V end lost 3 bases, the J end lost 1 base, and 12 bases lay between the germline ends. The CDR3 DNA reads TGTGCCAGCTCACCGTCCGACAGACCGAACACTGAAGCTTTCTTT. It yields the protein CASSPSDRPNTEAFF. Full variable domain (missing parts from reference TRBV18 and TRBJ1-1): NAGVMQNPRHLVRRRGQEARLRCSPMKGHSHVYWYRQLPEEGLKFMVYLQKENIIDESGMPKERFSAEFPKEGPSILRIQQVVRGDSAAYFCASSPSDRPNTEAFFGQGTRLTVV.

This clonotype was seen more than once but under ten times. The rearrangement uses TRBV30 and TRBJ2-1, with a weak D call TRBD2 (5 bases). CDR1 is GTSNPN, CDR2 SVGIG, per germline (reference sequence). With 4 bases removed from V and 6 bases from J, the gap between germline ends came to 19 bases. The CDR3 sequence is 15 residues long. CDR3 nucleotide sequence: TGTGCCTGGAATGGAAGCCTCAGCGGCTCCAATGAGCAGTTCTTC. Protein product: CAWNGSLSGSNEQFF.

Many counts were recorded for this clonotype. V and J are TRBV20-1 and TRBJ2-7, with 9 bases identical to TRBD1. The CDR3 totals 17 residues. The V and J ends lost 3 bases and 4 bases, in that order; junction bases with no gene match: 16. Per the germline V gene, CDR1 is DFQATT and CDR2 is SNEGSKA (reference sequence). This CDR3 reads CSASPHPPGQGLYEQYF. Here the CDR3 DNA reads TGCAGTGCTAGTCCCCACCCGCCGGGACAGGGATTGTACGAGCAGTACTTC.

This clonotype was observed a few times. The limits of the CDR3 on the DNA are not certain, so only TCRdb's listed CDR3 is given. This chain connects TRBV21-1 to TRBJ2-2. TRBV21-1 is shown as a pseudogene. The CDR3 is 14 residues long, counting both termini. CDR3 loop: CASSNGAKPGSCFF.

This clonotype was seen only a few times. The CDR3 loop is CASSLFGGNSYEQYF. The CDR3 nucleotides are TGTGCCAGCAGTTTATTTGGTGGGAACTCCTACGAGCAGTACTTC. The chain employs TRBV28 and TRBJ2-7, with unresolved D. The germline V gene encodes CDR1 MDHEN and CDR2 SYDVKM. This CDR3 is built from 15 residues. V dropped 1 base and J dropped 0 bases, with 10 bases sitting between them.